The 24 T cell receptor beta chains given below trace back to one sample, sequenced in a study of CD8+CD57+ T cells in acquired aplastic anemia. Template material for TCR beta VDJ and CDR3 profiling consisted of genomic DNA. TCRdb re-derived calls from the reads in MiXCR, one entry per CDR3 protein. The sample lists about 170,000 distinct CDR3 sequences; about 64% were seen once. The sequenced material came from sorted CD4+, CD8+, or CD8+CD57+ T cells (not recorded which) from PBMCs. The receptors shown here come from a human donor in good health.

Ten or more counts support this clonotype. The chain employs TRBV19 and TRBJ2-3; 7 positions agree with TRBD2. This CDR3 region has 17 residues. Germline lookup yields CDR1 LNHDA and CDR2 SQIVND (reference sequence). After removal of 5 bases from V and 5 bases from J, the junction contained 16 bases not matched to a gene. CDR3 amino acids: CASSALPGGLAGDTQYF. In DNA, the CDR3 is TGTGCCAGTAGTGCCCTCCCGGGGGGTCTAGCAGGAGATACGCAGTATTTT.

The rearrangement uses TRBV20-1 and TRBJ1-4; D perhaps matches TRBD1 (5 bases). Trimming cost V 3 bases and J 8 bases, with 10 bases left between them. The germline V gene has CDR1 DFQATT and CDR2 SNEGSKA (reference sequence). The CDR3 loop spans 12 amino acids. In nucleotides, the CDR3 is TGCAGTGCTAGTCAGACAGTCGAAAAACTGTTTTTT. Translated, it gives CSASQTVEKLFF.

This clonotype was seen only a few times. The junction shows a germline mismatch at one end, possibly a read error. The CDR3: CASSGLYEQYF. In DNA form, the CDR3 reads TGTGCCAGCAGTGGCCTATACGAGCAGTACTTC. The chain joins TRBV10-3 to TRBJ2-7; no clear D. CDR1 and CDR2 (germline): ENHRY, SYGVKD. The CDR3 loop spans 11 amino acids.

V is TRBV6-2 or TRBV6-3 and J is TRBJ1-2; perhaps TRBD1 as D (6 bases). Between the trimmed V and J ends, which lost 0 bases and 8 bases, there was a span of 10 bases. This CDR3 has 13 amino acids. The V gene's germline CDR1 is MNHEY and CDR2 SVGEGT. The CDR3 sequence is CASSYSGTKGYTF. The CDR3 DNA sequence: TGTGCCAGCAGTTACTCGGGGACAAAGGGCTACACCTTC.

The chain has TRBV7-3 and TRBJ2-2, with D perhaps TRBD2 (5 bases). V lost 5 bases, J lost 11 bases, and 15 bases lay in between. Germline V gives CDR1 SGHTA, CDR2 FQGTGA. This CDR3 region has 13 residues. Here the CDR3 DNA reads TGTGCCAGCAGCCCCTCCGGTGAGGGCGAGCTGTTTTTT. Amino acid sequence: CASSPSGEGELFF.

Written as DNA, the CDR3 is TGTGCCAGCACATATATTCCGGGACAGGTCCAAGAGACCCAGTACTTC. Translating gives CASTYIPGQVQETQYF. This chain joins TRBV2 and TRBJ2-5; 8 bases line up with TRBD1. The trim removed 7 bases at V and 1 base at J, leaving 11 bases unmatched. Germline V gene sequence: CDR1 SNHLY, CDR2 FYNNEI. The CDR3 totals 16 residues.

V gene TRBV10-3 combines with J gene TRBJ1-2; no clear D gene. Germline CDR1 ENHRY, CDR2 SYGVKD. V lost 4 bases, J lost 2 bases, and 14 bases lay in between. This CDR3 is 15 amino acids long. In nucleotides, the CDR3 is TGTGCCATCAGTGCTAGGGAGATTCAGAACTATGGCTACACCTTC. It is translated as CAISAREIQNYGYTF.

This clonotype was observed a single time. The chain carries TRBV7-8 and TRBJ1-1; D gene uncertain. The CDR3 totals 14 residues. Germline loops: CDR1 SGHVS, CDR2 FQNEAQ. Trimming left V 5 bases short and J 3 bases short, with 13 bases between. The CDR3 loop is CASSPEEGYTEAFF. In DNA, the CDR3 is TGTGCCAGCAGCCCAGAGGAGGGATACACTGAAGCTTTCTTT. The whole variable domain, remainder taken from reference TRBV7-8 and TRBJ1-1, is GAGVSQSPRYKVAKRGQDVALRCDPISGHVSLFWYQQALGQGPEFLTYFQNEAQLDKSGLPSDRFFAERPEGSVSTLKIQRTQQEDSAVYLCASSPEEGYTEAFFGQGTRLTVV.

The rearrangement links TRBV19 to TRBJ2-7, with D possibly matching TRBD1 (6 bases). V gave up 6 bases and J gave up 12 bases, with 12 bases separating them. This CDR3 has 10 residues. The V gene's germline CDR1 is LNHDA and CDR2 SQIVND (reference sequence). The chain's CDR3 is CASRGTLGYF. In DNA form, the CDR3 reads TGTGCCAGTAGAGGGACATTAGGGTACTTC.

The V call is TRBV19, the J call TRBJ2-1; tentative D call: TRBD1 (7 bases). CDR3 length: 12 amino acids. Deletions cut 5 bases from V and 9 bases from J, with 11 bases between. In germline, CDR1 is LNHDA, CDR2 SQIVND (reference sequence). The chain's CDR3 is CASSWQGGEQFF. The CDR3 region has the DNA TGTGCCAGTAGTTGGCAGGGGGGTGAGCAGTTCTTC.

This clonotype has a count of ten or more. The genes are TRBV9 and TRBJ2-1, with 7 nucleotides matching TRBD1. Looked up from germline, CDR1 is SGDLS and CDR2 is YYNGEE. The V gene end was trimmed by 0 bases and the J gene end by 1 base; junction bases not matched to a gene: 1. The CDR3 consists of 15 residues. The CDR3 sequence: CASSVGQGSYNEQFF. The CDR3 bases are TGTGCCAGCAGCGTAGGACAGGGATCCTACAATGAGCAGTTCTTC. The whole variable domain, filled in from reference TRBV9 and TRBJ2-1, reads DSGVTQTPKHLITATGQRVTLRCSPRSGDLSVYWYQQSLDQGLQFLIQYYNGEERAKGNILERFSAQQFPDLHSELNLSSLELGDSALYFCASSVGQGSYNEQFFGPGTRLTVL.

The chain is built from TRBV10-3 and TRBJ2-1, with TRBD2 identical over 11 bases. The CDR3 contains 14 residues. V lost 8 bases to trimming and J lost 5 bases; unmatched junction nucleotides: 5. Germline V lookup: CDR1 ENHRY, CDR2 SYGVKD. CDR3 in DNA: TGTGCCATCTACGGGACTAGCGGAAACAATGAGCAGTTCTTC. Translating gives CAIYGTSGNNEQFF.

This clonotype has at least ten counts. This chain uses TRBV10-3 with TRBJ2-7, with 9 nucleotides matching TRBD1. CDR1 ENHRY and CDR2 SYGVKD come from the germline V gene. Trimming at V came to 2 bases and at J to 5 bases, leaving 10 bases not matched to a gene. The CDR3 is 16 amino acids. This chain's CDR3 is CAISETSGTGLHEQYF. As DNA, the CDR3 is TGTGCCATCAGTGAGACTTCCGGGACAGGGTTACACGAGCAGTACTTC.

This clonotype was picked up many times. The chain carries TRBV6-1 and TRBJ1-1; D gene ambiguous. This CDR3 is built from 12 residues. V was cut by 10 bases and J by 0 bases, with 9 bases left in between. Germline V gene sequence: CDR1 MNHNS, CDR2 SASEGT. The CDR3 coding sequence is TGTGCCACCGCGAGGCTGAACACTGAAGCTTTCTTT. This gives the protein CATARLNTEAFF.

The chain has TRBV5-6 and TRBJ1-1; D unresolved. Per germline, CDR1 SGHDT and CDR2 YYEEEE. The CDR3 is made up of 15 amino acids. V was cut by 0 bases and J by 7 bases, with 16 bases left in between. CDR3 nucleotide sequence: TGTGCCAGCAGCTTGGACCCAGCCTCCGCCCTTGAAGCTTTCTTT. Protein sequence: CASSLDPASALEAFF.

This clonotype was detected ten times or more. V usage is TRBV14 and J usage is TRBJ2-5; D may be TRBD2 (6 bases). Germline V lookup: CDR1 SGHDN, CDR2 FVKESK. The CDR3 contains 16 residues. Trimming took 0 bases from V and 1 from J, leaving 12 bases between them. CDR3 sequence reads: CASSQDWASAQETQYF. The CDR3 coding sequence is TGTGCCAGCAGCCAAGATTGGGCTAGCGCCCAAGAGACCCAGTACTTC.

The chain joins TRBV20-1 to TRBJ2-2, with 9 bases matching TRBD2. V gave up 6 bases and J gave up 0 bases; unmatched junction bases: 8. The germline V gene encodes CDR1 DFQATT and CDR2 SNEGSKA (reference sequence). This CDR3 spans 16 amino acids. The CDR3 sequence is CSAPRLAASNTGELFF. The CDR3 nucleotides read TGCAGTGCACCCCGACTAGCGGCCTCGAACACCGGGGAGCTGTTTTTT.

Notes on this clonotype: The junction differs from germline at one of its ends, possibly a read error. This chain links TRBV20-1 with TRBJ2-3; possibly TRBD1 for D (5 bases). This CDR3 contains 11 residues. The germline gives CDR1 DFQATT, CDR2 SNEGSKA (reference sequence). Here the CDR3 reads CSLGLGDTRYF. DNA of the CDR3: TGCAGCCTGGGGCTAGGAGATACGCGGTATTTT.

The V call is TRBV7-8, the J call TRBJ1-6; D remains unclear. This CDR3 comprises 14 residues. Germline CDR1 and CDR2: SGHVS and FQNEAQ. The ends were cut back, 4 bases at V and 8 bases at J, with 12 bases in the middle. CDR3 DNA sequence: TGTGCCAGCAGCTACGAGGCAGCCGATTCACCCCTCCACTTT. It encodes CASSYEAADSPLHF.

There are a few counts of this clonotype. The rearrangement joins TRBV5-1 to TRBJ2-7, with 7 bases identical to TRBD2. CDR1 is SGHRS and CDR2 is YFSETQ in the germline V gene. Germline trimming cut 1 base from V and 0 bases from J; bases unmatched to any gene: 1. The CDR3 length is 14 residues. The CDR3 region is CASSLSSGSYEQYF. CDR3 coding DNA: TGCGCCAGCAGCTTGTCTAGCGGCTCCTACGAGCAGTACTTC.

This clonotype was seen many times. The V gene is TRBV6-4, the J gene TRBJ2-1, with 10 bases aligning to TRBD1. There are 15 residues in the CDR3. The V and J ends lost 2 bases and 2 bases, in that order; junction bases with no gene match: 0. CDR1 MRHNA and CDR2 SNTAGT come from the germline V gene. CDR3 coding DNA: TGTGCCAGCAGTGACGGGACAGGGGCCTACAATGAGCAGTTCTTC. It codes for CASSDGTGAYNEQFF.

CDR3 DNA: TGTGCCAGCAGTGGGGGGCTTGAAGCTTTCTTT. Encoded protein: CASSGGLEAFF. This chain connects TRBV2 to TRBJ1-1, with D perhaps matching TRBD1 (6 bases). CDR1 and CDR2 (germline): SNHLY, FYNNEI. This CDR3 spans 11 amino acids. Trimming cost V 4 bases and J 7 bases, with 7 bases left between them.

V gene TRBV20-1 combines with J gene TRBJ2-7; no reliable D call. CDR3 length: 12 residues. CDR1 and CDR2 (germline): DFQATT, SNEGSKA (reference sequence). Trimming left V 4 bases short and J 2 bases short, with 9 bases between. As DNA, the CDR3 is TGCAGTGCTATAAAGGGTGCCTACGAGCAGTACTTC. This encodes CSAIKGAYEQYF.

The genes are TRBV15 and TRBJ1-4, with TRBD1 identical over 8 bases. This CDR3 spans 13 amino acids. With V trimmed by 8 bases and J by 7 bases, 6 bases remained unmatched. Germline-derived CDR1 and CDR2 are LNHNV and YYDKDF (reference sequence). The CDR3 loop is CATADRVTEKLFF. CDR3 DNA: TGTGCCACCGCGGACAGGGTTACTGAAAAACTGTTTTTT.